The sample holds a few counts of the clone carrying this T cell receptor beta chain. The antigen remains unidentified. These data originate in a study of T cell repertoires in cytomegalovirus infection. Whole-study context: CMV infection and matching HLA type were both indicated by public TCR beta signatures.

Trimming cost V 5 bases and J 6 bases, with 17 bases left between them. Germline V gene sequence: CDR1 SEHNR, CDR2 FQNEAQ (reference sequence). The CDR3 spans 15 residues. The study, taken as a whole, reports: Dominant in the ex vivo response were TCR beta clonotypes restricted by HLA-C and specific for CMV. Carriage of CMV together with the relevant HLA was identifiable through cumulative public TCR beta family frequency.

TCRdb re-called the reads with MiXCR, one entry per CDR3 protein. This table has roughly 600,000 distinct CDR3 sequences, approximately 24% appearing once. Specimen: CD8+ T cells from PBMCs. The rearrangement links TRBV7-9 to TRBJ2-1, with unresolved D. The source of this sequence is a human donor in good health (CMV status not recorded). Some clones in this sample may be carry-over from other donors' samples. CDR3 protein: CASSHPIRTPNEQFF. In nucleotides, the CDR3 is TGTGCCAGCAGCCATCCCATTCGGACCCCCAATGAGCAGTTCTTC.